This T cell receptor (beta chain) was recovered during a study of blood T cell repertoires in COVID-19. Study background: Sources were T cells, B-cell-depleted T cells, or PBMCs; the material itself was cDNA or gDNA.

Participant age was roughly 18 to 100 years, and participants resided in 20 to 30 US areas. Clinical histories supplied by participants themselves formed the basis of cohort assignment. Germline CDR1 MDHEN, CDR2 SYDVKM. V was shortened by 5 bases and J by 5 bases, with 12 bases between the two germline ends. This CDR3 comprises 13 residues. In the original workflow: Quantification of nucleated cells was approximated via reference gene primer amplification. The protocol was immunoSEQ multiplex PCR, while the TCRdb copy is restricted to in-frame clones and leaves out a portion. The V and J calls and clone size come from that table; D and trimming were worked out from the DNA. The sample shows about 200,000 clones, about 82% of them seen only once.

This receptor was taken from a man aged 35 to 55 with acute COVID-19. The chain employs TRBV28 and TRBJ2-5; D is undetermined. Sequenced input: PBMCs or T cells enriched from blood (not recorded which). CDR3 residues: CASSPRPGETQYF. The CDR3 DNA reads TGTGCCAGCAGTCCCCGCCCCGGGGAGACCCAGTACTTC.